This T cell receptor beta chain derives from a study of cytomegalovirus exposure and HLA in healthy donors. The PCR used 60 Vbeta and 13 Jbeta primers. TCRdb's copy holds only in-frame clones and misses some; the assay was immunoSEQ multiplex PCR. The data contain about 130,000 clones, about three quarters of them singletons. Overall study findings and caveats: Common viral pathogens seemed to be connected with several of the most significant clusters, according to a later analysis.

Germline assignment: CDR1 MDHEN and CDR2 SYDVKM. V was clipped by 1 base and J by 7 bases; unmatched bases: 14. The CDR3 is made up of 17 amino acids. Concerning this clone itself: Antigen unknown.

The sample consisted of PBMCs. The receptor was isolated from a female donor in good health and CMV-seronegative. The chain employs TRBV28 and TRBJ2-3, with 7 bases lining up with TRBD2. The CDR3 region is CASSLLQATGGRNTQYF. CDR3 DNA sequence: TGTGCCAGCAGTTTATTGCAGGCCACGGGGGGTCGAAATACGCAGTATTTT.